A selection of T cell receptor beta chains follows, all from one sample in a study of CD8+CD57+ T cells in acquired aplastic anemia. TCRdb recomputed calls from the reads with MiXCR, one row per CDR3 protein. The sample has around 200,000 distinct CDR3 sequences; under 65% are singletons. Sequenced sample: sorted CD4+, CD8+, or CD8+CD57+ T cells (not recorded which) from PBMCs. The receptors were sampled from a human donor in good health. Both conserved end residues are part of each CDR3. D genes are given only for firm matches. For some rows the clone size is stated as once, few or many, or as a class when expanded; others skip it.

j_call: TRBJ2-1
clone_size: -
v_call: TRBV20-1
d_call: -
cdr3_length: 12
cdr3_nt: TGCAGTGCTAAAAATTGGGGGAACGAGCAGTTCTTC
cdr3_aa: CSAKNWGNEQFF

j_call: TRBJ2-3
clone_size: -
v_call: TRBV9
d_call: -
cdr3_length: 16
cdr3_nt: TGTGCCAGCAGCGTAGCTGGCGGGGTTAGCACAGATACGCAGTATTTT
cdr3_aa: CASSVAGGVSTDTQYF

j_call: TRBJ2-1
clone_size: few
v_call: TRBV20-1
d_call: -
cdr3_length: 12
cdr3_nt: TGCAGTGCTAGCACCATTGGGGATGAGCAGTTCTTC
cdr3_aa: CSASTIGDEQFF

j_call: TRBJ2-3
clone_size: -
v_call: TRBV9
d_call: -
cdr3_length: 15
cdr3_nt: TGTGCCAGCAGCGACAGAGGGCAGAGGTCAGATACGCAGTATTTT
cdr3_aa: CASSDRGQRSDTQYF

j_call: TRBJ1-1
clone_size: few
v_call: TRBV6-1
d_call: TRBD1
cdr3_length: 15
cdr3_nt: TGTGCCAGCAGCTATGGACAGGGTATGAACACTGAAGCTTTCTTT
cdr3_aa: CASSYGQGMNTEAFF

j_call: TRBJ2-7
clone_size: many
v_call: TRBV7-8
d_call: TRBD2
cdr3_length: 17
cdr3_nt: TGTGCCAGCAGCCCTAAGGTGCGGGAGGGCCTCTCCTACGAGCAGTACTTC
cdr3_aa: CASSPKVREGLSYEQYF

j_call: TRBJ2-6
clone_size: -
v_call: TRBV6-1
d_call: TRBD1
cdr3_length: 18
cdr3_nt: TGTGCCAGCAGTGCTTGGGGACAGGGGAGCTCTGGGGCCAACGTCCTGACTTTC
cdr3_aa: CASSAWGQGSSGANVLTF

j_call: TRBJ2-7
clone_size: -
v_call: TRBV20-1
d_call: -
cdr3_length: 16
cdr3_nt: TGCAGTCACCCGCGATACAGGGCCCCGAGATTTTACGAGCAGTACTTC
cdr3_aa: CSHPRYRAPRFYEQYF

j_call: TRBJ1-2
clone_size: few
v_call: TRBV29-1
d_call: -
cdr3_length: 12
cdr3_nt: TGCAGCGTGTCGACTACTAACTATGGCTACACCTTC
cdr3_aa: CSVSTTNYGYTF

j_call: TRBJ1-1
clone_size: -
v_call: TRBV5-8
d_call: -
cdr3_length: 16
cdr3_nt: TGCGCCAGCAGCTTGGCCGGGTTGGGGGCGAACACTGAAGCTTTCTTT
cdr3_aa: CASSLAGLGANTEAFF

j_call: TRBJ2-7
clone_size: few
v_call: TRBV12-3/TRBV12-4
d_call: -
cdr3_length: 11
cdr3_nt: TGTGCCAGCAGTCCCGGGAATGAGCAGTACTTC
cdr3_aa: CASSPGNEQYF

j_call: TRBJ1-5
clone_size: -
v_call: TRBV4-3
d_call: -
cdr3_length: 14
cdr3_nt: TGCGCCAGCAGCCAAGTCGGGGTCGGGCAGCCCCAGCATTTT
cdr3_aa: CASSQVGVGQPQHF

j_call: TRBJ2-1
clone_size: -
v_call: TRBV5-1
d_call: TRBD2
cdr3_length: 18
cdr3_nt: TGTGCCAGCAGCGTAGGAGGTTCGGCTAGCGGGGCCCAAGAGACCCAGTTCTTC
cdr3_aa: CASSVGGSASGAQETQFF

j_call: TRBJ2-1
clone_size: -
v_call: TRBV2
d_call: TRBD2
cdr3_length: 15
cdr3_nt: TGTGCCAGCAGCTTGGGGACTAGCGAGACTAATGAGCAGTTCTTC
cdr3_aa: CASSLGTSETNEQFF

j_call: TRBJ2-7
clone_size: -
v_call: TRBV5-4
d_call: TRBD1
cdr3_length: 15
cdr3_nt: TGTGCCAGCAGCATGGCCGACAGGGCAGATTACGAGCAGTACTTC
cdr3_aa: CASSMADRADYEQYF

j_call: TRBJ2-7
clone_size: -
v_call: TRBV7-3
d_call: -
cdr3_length: 13
cdr3_nt: TGTGCCAGCAGCTTGATCAGCGACCACGAGCAGTACTTC
cdr3_aa: CASSLISDHEQYF

j_call: TRBJ1-3
clone_size: many
v_call: TRBV12-3/TRBV12-4
d_call: TRBD1
cdr3_length: 15
cdr3_nt: TGTGCCAGCACTGAGCAGGGGGCAGGGGGAAACACCATATATTTT
cdr3_aa: CASTEQGAGGNTIYF

j_call: TRBJ1-5
clone_size: -
v_call: TRBV18
d_call: -
cdr3_length: 16
cdr3_nt: TGTGCCAGCTCAGGAGCCGGGGATCATAGCAATCAGCCCCAGCATTTT
cdr3_aa: CASSGAGDHSNQPQHF

j_call: TRBJ2-7
clone_size: -
v_call: TRBV24-1
d_call: TRBD2
cdr3_length: 16
cdr3_nt: TGTGCCACCAGTGACTCTGAAGCGGGGGAGATCTACGAGCAGTACTTC
cdr3_aa: CATSDSEAGEIYEQYF

j_call: TRBJ1-6
clone_size: -
v_call: TRBV6-4
d_call: -
cdr3_length: 13
cdr3_nt: TGTGCCAGCAGTGACGACAGCTATTCACCCCTCCACTTT
cdr3_aa: CASSDDSYSPLHF

j_call: TRBJ2-7
clone_size: -
v_call: TRBV25-1
d_call: TRBD2
cdr3_length: 18
cdr3_nt: TGTGCCAGCAGTGAGGAGGTACTAGCGGGAGGACTCCGCTACGAGCAGTACTTC
cdr3_aa: CASSEEVLAGGLRYEQYF

j_call: TRBJ2-1
clone_size: -
v_call: TRBV20-1
d_call: TRBD2
cdr3_length: 15
cdr3_nt: TGCAGTGCTAGGGAGGCTAGCGGGGGGGTCAATGAGCAGTTCTTC
cdr3_aa: CSAREASGGVNEQFF

j_call: TRBJ1-4
clone_size: -
v_call: TRBV2
d_call: -
cdr3_length: 13
cdr3_nt: TGTGCCAGCAGTCCAGGGGAGGTTGAAAAACTGTTTTTT
cdr3_aa: CASSPGEVEKLFF

j_call: TRBJ2-7
clone_size: -
v_call: TRBV7-2
d_call: -
cdr3_length: 14
cdr3_nt: TGTGCCAGCAGCTTCACTAGGGGGACCTACGAGCAGTACTTC
cdr3_aa: CASSFTRGTYEQYF

j_call: TRBJ2-3
clone_size: -
v_call: TRBV5-1
d_call: TRBD2
cdr3_length: 12
cdr3_nt: TGCGCCAGCGGACTAGGCACAGATACGCAGTATTTT
cdr3_aa: CASGLGTDTQYF

j_call: TRBJ2-2
clone_size: -
v_call: TRBV7-2
d_call: -
cdr3_length: 15
cdr3_nt: TGTGCCAGCAGCTTGGTGCGGGAGAACACCGGGGAGCTGTTTTTT
cdr3_aa: CASSLVRENTGELFF

j_call: TRBJ2-3
clone_size: -
v_call: TRBV2
d_call: TRBD1
cdr3_length: 17
cdr3_nt: TGTGCCAGCAGTTTTCTCACCGGGACAGGGTACACAGATACGCAGTATTTT
cdr3_aa: CASSFLTGTGYTDTQYF

j_call: TRBJ2-5
clone_size: -
v_call: TRBV3-1
d_call: TRBD1
cdr3_length: 14
cdr3_nt: TGTGCCAGCAGCTACGGGACAGGCCAAGAGACCCAGTACTTC
cdr3_aa: CASSYGTGQETQYF

j_call: TRBJ1-4
clone_size: -
v_call: TRBV7-2
d_call: -
cdr3_length: 15
cdr3_nt: TGTGCCAGCAGCACGAAGAGGGCAACTAATGAAAAACTGTTTTTT
cdr3_aa: CASSTKRATNEKLFF

j_call: TRBJ2-3
clone_size: many
v_call: TRBV2
d_call: TRBD2
cdr3_length: 16
cdr3_nt: TGTGCCAGCAGTGATTTAGCGGGGGATACCACAGATACGCAGTATTTT
cdr3_aa: CASSDLAGDTTDTQYF

j_call: TRBJ2-1
clone_size: many
v_call: TRBV7-2
d_call: TRBD2
cdr3_length: 15
cdr3_nt: TGTGCCAGCCACGCGCCGGGACTAGCCTACAATGAGCAGTTCTTC
cdr3_aa: CASHAPGLAYNEQFF

j_call: TRBJ1-5
clone_size: -
v_call: TRBV9
d_call: -
cdr3_length: 13
cdr3_nt: TGTGCCAGCAGCCTCCTGGAGGCTCAGCCCCAGCATTTT
cdr3_aa: CASSLLEAQPQHF

j_call: TRBJ2-5
clone_size: -
v_call: TRBV7-4
d_call: -
cdr3_length: 15
cdr3_nt: TGTGCCAGCAGCTTAGCGGCAGGGGCAGGGGAGACCCAGTACTTC
cdr3_aa: CASSLAAGAGETQYF

j_call: TRBJ1-6
clone_size: -
v_call: TRBV9
d_call: TRBD1
cdr3_length: 14
cdr3_nt: TGTGCCAGCAGCCCGGGACAGGCTAATTCACCCCTCCACTTT
cdr3_aa: CASSPGQANSPLHF

j_call: TRBJ2-5
clone_size: -
v_call: TRBV7-9
d_call: TRBD2
cdr3_length: 15
cdr3_nt: TGTGCCAGCAGCGGACTAGCGGGGGAGGCAGAGACCCAGTACTTC
cdr3_aa: CASSGLAGEAETQYF

j_call: TRBJ2-1
clone_size: -
v_call: TRBV29-1
d_call: -
cdr3_length: 13
cdr3_nt: TGCAGTTTAGGGCCAGACGCCTACAATGAGCAGTTCTTC
cdr3_aa: CSLGPDAYNEQFF

j_call: TRBJ2-5
clone_size: once
v_call: TRBV7-3
d_call: -
cdr3_length: 11
cdr3_nt: TGTGCCAGCAGCGCCTACCCCGGGATTTCATTC
cdr3_aa: CASSAYPGISF

j_call: TRBJ2-1
clone_size: many
v_call: TRBV4-1
d_call: TRBD1
cdr3_length: 17
cdr3_nt: TGCGCCAGCAGCCAGACCCTCGGGACAGGGGCGTACAATGAGCAGTTCTTC
cdr3_aa: CASSQTLGTGAYNEQFF

j_call: TRBJ1-2
clone_size: -
v_call: TRBV2
d_call: -
cdr3_length: 11
cdr3_nt: TGTGCCAGCTGGGATAACTATGGCTACACCTTC
cdr3_aa: CASWDNYGYTF

j_call: TRBJ1-2
clone_size: -
v_call: TRBV2
d_call: TRBD1
cdr3_length: 14
cdr3_nt: TGTGCCAGGGTGGGGACAGGGGGCAACTATGGCTACACCTTC
cdr3_aa: CARVGTGGNYGYTF

j_call: TRBJ1-1
clone_size: -
v_call: TRBV19
d_call: TRBD1
cdr3_length: 17
cdr3_nt: TGTGCCAGTAGTAAGGTGATGGGACAGGGGATGAACACTGAAGCTTTCTTT
cdr3_aa: CASSKVMGQGMNTEAFF

j_call: TRBJ1-2
clone_size: few
v_call: TRBV9
d_call: -
cdr3_length: 14
cdr3_nt: TGTGCCAGCAGCGTAGCTGACGGAACCTATGGCTACACCTTC
cdr3_aa: CASSVADGTYGYTF

j_call: TRBJ2-1
clone_size: -
v_call: TRBV29-1
d_call: TRBD1
cdr3_length: 13
cdr3_nt: TGCAGCGTGGAGACAGGGGCCTACAATGAGCAGTTCTTC
cdr3_aa: CSVETGAYNEQFF

j_call: TRBJ2-2
clone_size: many
v_call: TRBV10-3
d_call: -
cdr3_length: 14
cdr3_nt: TGTGCCATCAGTGAGTCTGGGGACACCGGGGAGCTGTTTTTT
cdr3_aa: CAISESGDTGELFF

j_call: TRBJ1-4
clone_size: -
v_call: TRBV9
d_call: -
cdr3_length: 16
cdr3_nt: TGTGCCAGCAGCTGGAGCGGGGGGGGACCTAATGAAAAACTGTTTTTT
cdr3_aa: CASSWSGGGPNEKLFF

j_call: TRBJ2-3
clone_size: -
v_call: TRBV9
d_call: TRBD2
cdr3_length: 16
cdr3_nt: TGTGCCAGCAGCCCTCGGGGGGGGGGGCGCGCAGATACGCAGTATTTT
cdr3_aa: CASSPRGGGRADTQYF

j_call: TRBJ1-2
clone_size: many
v_call: TRBV7-8
d_call: TRBD1
cdr3_length: 17
cdr3_nt: TGTGCCAGCAGCCCAGCCCATGGACAGGGCTTGGACTATGGCTACACCTTC
cdr3_aa: CASSPAHGQGLDYGYTF

j_call: TRBJ1-1
clone_size: -
v_call: TRBV20-1
d_call: -
cdr3_length: 13
cdr3_nt: TGCAGTGCGGTCGAGTCTGGAAACACTGAAGCTTTCTTT
cdr3_aa: CSAVESGNTEAFF

j_call: TRBJ2-1
clone_size: once
v_call: TRBV7-2
d_call: -
cdr3_length: 14
cdr3_nt: TGTGCCAGCAGCTTCCCCACAGGGACAAATGAGCAGTTCTTC
cdr3_aa: CASSFPTGTNEQFF

j_call: TRBJ2-7
clone_size: once
v_call: TRBV10-3
d_call: -
cdr3_length: 13
cdr3_nt: TGTGCCACCAACCAGCCTAGGGGTCTGACGCAGTACTTC
cdr3_aa: CATNQPRGLTQYF

j_call: TRBJ1-1
clone_size: many
v_call: TRBV6-2/TRBV6-3
d_call: -
cdr3_length: 16
cdr3_nt: TGTGCCAGCAGTTACTCGCCCTATAGTCGGAACACTGAAGCTTTCTTT
cdr3_aa: CASSYSPYSRNTEAFF

j_call: TRBJ1-4
clone_size: -
v_call: TRBV20-1
d_call: -
cdr3_length: 13
cdr3_nt: TGCAGTGCCACCCGGGGACCGGATGAAAAACTGTTTTTC
cdr3_aa: CSATRGPDEKLFF

j_call: TRBJ2-3
clone_size: -
v_call: TRBV10-3
d_call: -
cdr3_length: 13
cdr3_nt: TGTGCCATCACAAGGGGTTCCACAGATACGCAGTATTTT
cdr3_aa: CAITRGSTDTQYF

j_call: TRBJ1-1
clone_size: many
v_call: TRBV12-3/TRBV12-4
d_call: -
cdr3_length: 13
cdr3_nt: TGTGCCACCAAGGACCTTGGGTCCACTGAAGCTTTCTTT
cdr3_aa: CATKDLGSTEAFF

j_call: TRBJ2-7
clone_size: -
v_call: TRBV9
d_call: -
cdr3_length: 16
cdr3_nt: TGTGCCAGCAGCGTAGGCGGGACACCACTCTCCGGCGAGCAGTACTTC
cdr3_aa: CASSVGGTPLSGEQYF

j_call: TRBJ1-1
clone_size: -
v_call: TRBV2
d_call: -
cdr3_length: 16
cdr3_nt: TGTGCCAGCAGTGAAGGGGGCTGGGCAGTGAACACTGAAGCTTTCTTT
cdr3_aa: CASSEGGWAVNTEAFF